The entry below describes one T cell receptor (beta chain). Per the authors' pipeline: Researchers report that nucleated cell counts were estimated from reference gene primer amplification. TCRdb keeps only in-frame clones here, not all; method: immunoSEQ multiplex PCR. The V and J calls and clone size are taken from that table; D and trimming were inferred from the DNA. The table has about 93,000 clones, roughly 85% seen once. Trimming took 3 bases from V and 7 from J, leaving 13 bases between them. This CDR3 region has 15 residues. Germline lookup yields CDR1 MNHNY and CDR2 SVGAGI (reference sequence). This entry comes from a study of blood T cell repertoires in COVID-19. Study details: Italy, Spain and the United States were the sources of the convalescent and acute COVID-19 samples.

The rearrangement uses TRBV6-6 and TRBJ1-6, with TRBD1 as a possible D gene (6 bases). The sequence was obtained from a human donor in a cohort sampled during active COVID-19. The sequenced sample was peripheral blood. As DNA, the CDR3 is TGTGCCAGCAGTTATGAGGGGGGGAGAAATTCACCCCTCCACTTT. This sequence encodes CASSYEGGRNSPLHF.